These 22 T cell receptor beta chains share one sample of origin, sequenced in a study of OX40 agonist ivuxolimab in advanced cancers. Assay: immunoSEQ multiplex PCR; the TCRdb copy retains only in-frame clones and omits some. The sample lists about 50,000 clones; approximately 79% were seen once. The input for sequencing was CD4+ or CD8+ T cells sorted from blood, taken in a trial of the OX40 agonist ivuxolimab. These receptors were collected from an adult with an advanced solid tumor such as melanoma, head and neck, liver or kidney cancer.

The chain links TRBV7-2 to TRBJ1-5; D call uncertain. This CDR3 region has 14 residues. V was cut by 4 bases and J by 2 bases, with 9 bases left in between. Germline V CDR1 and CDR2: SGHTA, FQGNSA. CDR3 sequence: CASSSDSGNQPQHF. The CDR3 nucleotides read TGTGCCAGCAGCTCGGACTCAGGCAATCAGCCCCAGCATTTT.

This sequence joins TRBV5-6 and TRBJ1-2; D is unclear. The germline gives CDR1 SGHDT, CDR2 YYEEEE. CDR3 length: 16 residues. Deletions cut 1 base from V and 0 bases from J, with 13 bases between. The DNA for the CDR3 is TGTGCCAGCAGCTTGAAATTGTCGTCCTCTAACTATGGCTACACCTTC. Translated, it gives CASSLKLSSSNYGYTF.

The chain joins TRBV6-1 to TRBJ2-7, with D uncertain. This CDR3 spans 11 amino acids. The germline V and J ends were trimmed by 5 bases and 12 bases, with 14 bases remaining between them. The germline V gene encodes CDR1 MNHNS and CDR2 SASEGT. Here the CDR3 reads CASSILGVRYF. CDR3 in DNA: TGTGCCAGCAGTATACTTGGAGTTCGGTACTTC.

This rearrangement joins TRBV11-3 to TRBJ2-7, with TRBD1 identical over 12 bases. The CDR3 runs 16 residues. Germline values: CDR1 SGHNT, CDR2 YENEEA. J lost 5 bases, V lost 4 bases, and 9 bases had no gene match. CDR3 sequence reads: CASSSRKGQGADEQYF. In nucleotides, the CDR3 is TGTGCCAGCAGCTCGAGGAAGGGACAGGGGGCGGACGAGCAGTACTTC.

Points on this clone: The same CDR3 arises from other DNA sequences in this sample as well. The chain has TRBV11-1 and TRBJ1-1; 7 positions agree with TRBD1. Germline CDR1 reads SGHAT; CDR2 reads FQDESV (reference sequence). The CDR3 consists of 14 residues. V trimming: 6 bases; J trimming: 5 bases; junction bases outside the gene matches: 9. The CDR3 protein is CASSKEGQRTEAFF. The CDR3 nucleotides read TGTGCCAGCAGTAAAGAGGGACAGAGAACTGAAGCTTTCTTT.

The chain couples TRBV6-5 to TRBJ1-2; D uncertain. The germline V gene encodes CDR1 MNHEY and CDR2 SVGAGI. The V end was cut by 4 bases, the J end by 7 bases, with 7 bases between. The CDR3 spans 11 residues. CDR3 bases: TGTGCCAGCAGTTCCCGTCCTGGCTACACCTTC. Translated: CASSSRPGYTF.

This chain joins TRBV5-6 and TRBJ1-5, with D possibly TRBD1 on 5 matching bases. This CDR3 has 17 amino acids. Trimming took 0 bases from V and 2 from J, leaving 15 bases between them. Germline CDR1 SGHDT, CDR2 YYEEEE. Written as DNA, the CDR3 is TGTGCCAGCAGCTTGGCCAACGGCTTAGGGGGCAATCAGCCCCAGCATTTT. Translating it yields CASSLANGLGGNQPQHF.

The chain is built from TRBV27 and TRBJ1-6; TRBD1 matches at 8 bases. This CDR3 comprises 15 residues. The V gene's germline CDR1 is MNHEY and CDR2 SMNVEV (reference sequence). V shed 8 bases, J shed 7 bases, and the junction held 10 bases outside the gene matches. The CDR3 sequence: CASHTTGEGNSPLHF. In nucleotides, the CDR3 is TGTGCCAGCCATACGACAGGGGAGGGAAATTCACCCCTCCACTTT.

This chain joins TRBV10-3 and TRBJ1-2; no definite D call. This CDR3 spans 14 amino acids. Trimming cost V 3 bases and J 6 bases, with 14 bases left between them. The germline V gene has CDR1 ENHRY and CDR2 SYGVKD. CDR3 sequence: CAISEKGVSHGYTF. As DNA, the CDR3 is TGTGCCATCAGTGAAAAGGGTGTGTCCCATGGCTACACCTTC.

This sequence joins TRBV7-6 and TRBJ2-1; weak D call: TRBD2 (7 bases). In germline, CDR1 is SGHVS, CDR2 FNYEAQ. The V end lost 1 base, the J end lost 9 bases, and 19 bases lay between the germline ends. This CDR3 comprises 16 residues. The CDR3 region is CASSLVRGGDGAEQFF. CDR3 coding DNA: TGTGCCAGCAGCTTAGTTAGGGGGGGCGATGGCGCTGAGCAGTTCTTC. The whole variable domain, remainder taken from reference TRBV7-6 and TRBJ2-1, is GAGVSQSPRYKVTKRGQDVALRCDPISGHVSLYWYRQALGQGPEFLTYFNYEAQQDKSGLPNDRFSAERPEGSISTLTIQRTEQRDSAMYRCASSLVRGGDGAEQFFGPGTRLTVL.

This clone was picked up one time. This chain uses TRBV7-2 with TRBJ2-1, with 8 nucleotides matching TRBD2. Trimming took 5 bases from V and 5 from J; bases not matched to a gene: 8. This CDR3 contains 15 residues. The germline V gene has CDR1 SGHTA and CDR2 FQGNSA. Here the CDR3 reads CASSPGGGGNNEQFF. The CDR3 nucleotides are TGTGCCAGCAGCCCCGGCGGCGGGGGGAACAATGAGCAGTTCTTC.

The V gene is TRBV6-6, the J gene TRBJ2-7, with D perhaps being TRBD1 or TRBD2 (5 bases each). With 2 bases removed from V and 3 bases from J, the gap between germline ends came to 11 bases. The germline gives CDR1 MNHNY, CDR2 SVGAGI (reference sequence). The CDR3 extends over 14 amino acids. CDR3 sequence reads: CASSYQGVNYEQYF. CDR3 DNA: TGTGCCAGCAGTTACCAGGGAGTGAACTACGAGCAGTACTTC.

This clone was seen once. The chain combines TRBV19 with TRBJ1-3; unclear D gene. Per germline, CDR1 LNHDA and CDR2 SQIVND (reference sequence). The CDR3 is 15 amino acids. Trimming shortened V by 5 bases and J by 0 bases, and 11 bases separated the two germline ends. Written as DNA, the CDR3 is TGTGCCAGTAGTGGTAGGCTTAACTCTGGAAACACCATATATTTT. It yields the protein CASSGRLNSGNTIYF.

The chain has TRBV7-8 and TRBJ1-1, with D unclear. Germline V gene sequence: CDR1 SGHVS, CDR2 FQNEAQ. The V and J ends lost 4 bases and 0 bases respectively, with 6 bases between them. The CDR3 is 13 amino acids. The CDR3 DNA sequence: TGTGCCAGCAGCTCCGGGTTGAACACTGAAGCTTTCTTT. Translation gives CASSSGLNTEAFF. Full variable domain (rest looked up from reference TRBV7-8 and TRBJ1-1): GAGVSQSPRYKVAKRGQDVALRCDPISGHVSLFWYQQALGQGPEFLTYFQNEAQLDKSGLPSDRFFAERPEGSVSTLKIQRTQQEDSAVYLCASSSGLNTEAFFGQGTRLTVV.

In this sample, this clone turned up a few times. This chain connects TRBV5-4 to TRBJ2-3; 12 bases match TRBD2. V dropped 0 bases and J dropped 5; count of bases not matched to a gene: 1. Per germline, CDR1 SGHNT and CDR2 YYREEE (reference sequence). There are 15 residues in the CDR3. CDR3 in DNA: TGTGCCAGCAGCTTGGGACTAGCGGGAGAAGATACGCAGTATTTT. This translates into CASSLGLAGEDTQYF.

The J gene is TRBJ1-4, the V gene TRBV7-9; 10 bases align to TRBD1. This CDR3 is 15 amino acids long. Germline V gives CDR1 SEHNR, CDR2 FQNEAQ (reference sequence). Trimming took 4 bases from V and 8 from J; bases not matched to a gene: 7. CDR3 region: CASSSYGDRGEKLFF. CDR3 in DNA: TGTGCCAGCAGCTCGTACGGGGACAGGGGCGAAAAACTGTTTTTT.

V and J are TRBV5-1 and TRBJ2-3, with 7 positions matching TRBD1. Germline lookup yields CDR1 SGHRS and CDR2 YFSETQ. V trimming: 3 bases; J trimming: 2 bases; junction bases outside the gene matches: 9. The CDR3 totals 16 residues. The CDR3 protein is CASSSALGTDTDTQYF. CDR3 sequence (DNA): TGCGCCAGCAGCTCCGCTTTAGGGACAGACACAGATACGCAGTATTTT.

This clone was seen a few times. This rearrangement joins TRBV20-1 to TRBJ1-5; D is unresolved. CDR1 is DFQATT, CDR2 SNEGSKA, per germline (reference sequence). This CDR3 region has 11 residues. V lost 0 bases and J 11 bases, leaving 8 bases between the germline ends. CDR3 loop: CSAREGFAQHF. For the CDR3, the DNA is TGCAGTGCTAGAGAGGGCTTCGCCCAGCATTTT.

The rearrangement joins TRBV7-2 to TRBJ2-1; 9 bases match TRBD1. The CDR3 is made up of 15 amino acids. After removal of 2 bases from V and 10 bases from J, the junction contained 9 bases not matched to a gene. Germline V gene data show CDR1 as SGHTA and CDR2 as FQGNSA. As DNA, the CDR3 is TGTGCCAGCAGCTTATCCTGGGACAGGGTAAACGAGCAGTTCTTC. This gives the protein CASSLSWDRVNEQFF.

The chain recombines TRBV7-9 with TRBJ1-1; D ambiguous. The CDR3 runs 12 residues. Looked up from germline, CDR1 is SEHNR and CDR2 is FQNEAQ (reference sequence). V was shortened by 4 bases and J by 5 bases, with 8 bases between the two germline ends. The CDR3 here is CASSSLGTEAFF. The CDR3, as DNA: TGTGCCAGCAGCTCCCTGGGGACTGAAGCTTTCTTT.

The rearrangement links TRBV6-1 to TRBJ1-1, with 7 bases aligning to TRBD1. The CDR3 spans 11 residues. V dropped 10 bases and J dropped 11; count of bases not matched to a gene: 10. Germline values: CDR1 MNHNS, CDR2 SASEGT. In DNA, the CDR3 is TGTGCCACCAATAAGGGACAGCGGGCTTTCTTT. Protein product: CATNKGQRAFF.

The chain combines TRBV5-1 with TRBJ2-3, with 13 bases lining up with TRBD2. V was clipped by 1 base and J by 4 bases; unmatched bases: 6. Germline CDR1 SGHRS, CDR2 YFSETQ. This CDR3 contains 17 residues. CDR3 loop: CASSLSTSGRAADTQYF. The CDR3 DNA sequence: TGCGCCAGCAGCTTGTCCACTAGCGGGAGGGCCGCAGATACGCAGTATTTT.